The clone carrying this T cell receptor beta chain was seen more than once but under ten times. This sample was taken from a study of blood T cell repertoires in COVID-19. Study-wide background: Acute-phase and convalescent COVID-19 samples originated in the United States, Italy and Spain. From T cells, B-cell-depleted T cells, or PBMCs came the material, which was cDNA or gDNA.

In the authors' methods: Estimates of nucleated cell counts were drawn from the amplification of reference gene primers. Clones were read by immunoSEQ multiplex PCR, and TCRdb kept only the in-frame ones, dropping some. V, J and clone size are taken as reported in that table, and D and trimming were inferred from the DNA itself. This repertoire shows some 340,000 clones, 75% to 90% found once; its top ten account for roughly 3.7%. The CDR3 totals 15 residues. V trimming: 2 bases; J trimming: 3 bases; junction bases outside the gene matches: 0. Germline CDR1 is MDHEN and CDR2 is SYDVKM. The chain uses TRBV28 and TRBJ1-6; 8 nucleotides align to TRBD1. The sequence was collected from a woman between 18 and 29 years old with acute or convalescent COVID-19. Sequenced sample: peripheral blood. The CDR3 protein is CASSLTGGYNSPLHF. The CDR3 nucleotides are TGTGCCAGCAGTTTAACAGGGGGCTATAATTCACCCCTCCACTTT.